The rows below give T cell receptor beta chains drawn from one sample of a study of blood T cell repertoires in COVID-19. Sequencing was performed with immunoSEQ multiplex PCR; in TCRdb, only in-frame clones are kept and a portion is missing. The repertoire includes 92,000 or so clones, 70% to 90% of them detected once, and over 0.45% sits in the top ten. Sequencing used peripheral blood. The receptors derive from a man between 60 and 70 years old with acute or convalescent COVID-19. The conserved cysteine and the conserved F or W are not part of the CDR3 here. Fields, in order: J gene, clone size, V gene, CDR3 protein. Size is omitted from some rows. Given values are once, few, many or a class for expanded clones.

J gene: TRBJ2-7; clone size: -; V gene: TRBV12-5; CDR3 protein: ASGLVDREGYEQY
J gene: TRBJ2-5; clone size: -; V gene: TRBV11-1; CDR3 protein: ASSPRLAGDQETQY
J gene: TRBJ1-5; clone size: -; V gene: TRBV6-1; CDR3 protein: ASSEGPTNQPQH
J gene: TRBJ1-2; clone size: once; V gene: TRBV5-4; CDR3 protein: ASSLQGDYGYT
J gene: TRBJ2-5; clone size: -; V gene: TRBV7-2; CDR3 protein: ASSLDRAMETQY
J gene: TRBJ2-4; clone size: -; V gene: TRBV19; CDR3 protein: ASSLPGDIQY
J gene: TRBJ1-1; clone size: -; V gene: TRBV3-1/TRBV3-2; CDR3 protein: ASSQFSGVTEAF
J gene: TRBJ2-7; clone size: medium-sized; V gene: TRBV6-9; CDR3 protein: ASETSYEQY
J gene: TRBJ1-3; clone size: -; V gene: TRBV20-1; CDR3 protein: SASYTAGNTIY
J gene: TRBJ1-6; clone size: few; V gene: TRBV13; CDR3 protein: ASSSAGLSSYNSPLH
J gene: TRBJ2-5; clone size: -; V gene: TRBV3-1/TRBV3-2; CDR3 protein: ASSQDHSSGTQY
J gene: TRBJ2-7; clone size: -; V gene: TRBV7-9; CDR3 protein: ASSLGRGQTYEQY
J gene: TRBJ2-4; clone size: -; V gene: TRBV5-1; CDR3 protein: ASSSSGKDIQY
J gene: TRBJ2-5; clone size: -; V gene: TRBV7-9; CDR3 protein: ASSSPRPTAETQY
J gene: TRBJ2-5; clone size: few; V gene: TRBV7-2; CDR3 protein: ASSSSGIQETQY
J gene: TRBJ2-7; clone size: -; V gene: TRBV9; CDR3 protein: ASSPRGWDEQY
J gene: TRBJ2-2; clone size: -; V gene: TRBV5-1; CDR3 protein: ASSLERGLGELF
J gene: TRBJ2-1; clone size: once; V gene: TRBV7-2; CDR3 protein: ASSLVASGTYNEQF
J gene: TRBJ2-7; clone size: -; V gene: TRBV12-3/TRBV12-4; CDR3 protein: ASSPGLVYEQY
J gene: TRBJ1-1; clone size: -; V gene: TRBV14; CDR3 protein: ASSRGRGEGTEAF
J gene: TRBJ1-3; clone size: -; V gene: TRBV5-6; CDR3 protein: ASRGGIGNTIY
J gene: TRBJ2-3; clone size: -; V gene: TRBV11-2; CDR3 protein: ASSFSPGEADTQY
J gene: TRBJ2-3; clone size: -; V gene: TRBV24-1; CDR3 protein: AAGDMVTDTQY
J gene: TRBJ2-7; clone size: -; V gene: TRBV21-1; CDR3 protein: ASSKDEGGYEQY
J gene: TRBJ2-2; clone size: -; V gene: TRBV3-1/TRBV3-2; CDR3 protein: ASRQQGYTGELF
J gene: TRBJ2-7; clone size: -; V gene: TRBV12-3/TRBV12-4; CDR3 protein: ASSRRHEQY
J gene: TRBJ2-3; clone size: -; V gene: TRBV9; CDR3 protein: ASSVDLAGGPRDTQY
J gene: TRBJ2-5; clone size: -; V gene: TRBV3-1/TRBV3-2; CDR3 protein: ASSRLDYQETQY
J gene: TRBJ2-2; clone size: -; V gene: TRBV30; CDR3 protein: AWSVGPSGYHTGELF
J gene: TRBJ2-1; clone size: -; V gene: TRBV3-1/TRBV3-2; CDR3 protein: ASSQDRRLLSNYNEQF
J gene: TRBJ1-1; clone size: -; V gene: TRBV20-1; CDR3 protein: SAKRQEAF
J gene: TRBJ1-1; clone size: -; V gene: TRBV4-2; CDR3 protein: ASSQDRGAQSEAF
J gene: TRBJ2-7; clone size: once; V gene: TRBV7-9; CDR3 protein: ASSLSRGPYEQY
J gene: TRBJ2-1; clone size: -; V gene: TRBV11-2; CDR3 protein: ASSLGTRGDNEQF
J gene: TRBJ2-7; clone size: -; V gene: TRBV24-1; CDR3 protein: ATSDLRGPEQY
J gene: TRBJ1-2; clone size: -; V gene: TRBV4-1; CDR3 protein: ASSQGVQGQGYT
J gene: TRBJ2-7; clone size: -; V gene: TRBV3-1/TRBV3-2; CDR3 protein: ASSQDEVSYEQY
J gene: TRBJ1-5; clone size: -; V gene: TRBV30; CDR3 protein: AWASGQDGQPQH
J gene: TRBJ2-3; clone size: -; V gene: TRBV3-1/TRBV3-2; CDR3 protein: ASSLSGTGTDTQY
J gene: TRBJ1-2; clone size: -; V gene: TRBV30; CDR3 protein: AWSVDRVGGYT
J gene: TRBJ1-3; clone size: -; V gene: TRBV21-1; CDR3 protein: ASSGGSSSGNTIY
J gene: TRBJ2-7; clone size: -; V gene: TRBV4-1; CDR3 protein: ASSQERSYYEQY
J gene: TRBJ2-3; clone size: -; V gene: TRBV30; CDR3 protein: AWETSGRTDTQY
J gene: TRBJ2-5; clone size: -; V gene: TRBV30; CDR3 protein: AWRASGRGTGTQY
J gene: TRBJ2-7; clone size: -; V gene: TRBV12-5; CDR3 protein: ASGWPGQGSSYEQY
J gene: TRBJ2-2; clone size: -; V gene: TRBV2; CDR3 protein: ASRGAGGVTGELF
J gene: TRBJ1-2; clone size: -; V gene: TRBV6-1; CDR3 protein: ASSEAVSYGYT
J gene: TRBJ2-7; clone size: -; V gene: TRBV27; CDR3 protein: ASSLDRVDEQY
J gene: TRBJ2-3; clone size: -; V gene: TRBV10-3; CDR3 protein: AISGTSGGRDTQY
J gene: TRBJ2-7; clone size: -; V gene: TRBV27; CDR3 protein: ASSSRTSGLYEQY
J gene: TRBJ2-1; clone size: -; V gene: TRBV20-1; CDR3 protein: SASSGLADEQF
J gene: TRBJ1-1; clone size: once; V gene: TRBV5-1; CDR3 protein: ASSSDIVTEAF
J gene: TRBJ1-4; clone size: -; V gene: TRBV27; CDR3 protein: ASSLSGGLKEKLF
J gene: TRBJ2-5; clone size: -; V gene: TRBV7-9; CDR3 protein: ASSLGGTRLAGPQETQY
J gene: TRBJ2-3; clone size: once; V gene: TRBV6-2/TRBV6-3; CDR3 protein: ASSWQGTDTQY
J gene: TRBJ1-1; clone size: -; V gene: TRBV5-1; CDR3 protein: ASSLDRVTEAF
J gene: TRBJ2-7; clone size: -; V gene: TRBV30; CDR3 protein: AWNLAGGRYEQY
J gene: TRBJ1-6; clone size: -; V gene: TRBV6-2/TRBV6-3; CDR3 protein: ASSYPRTGSSLAPLH
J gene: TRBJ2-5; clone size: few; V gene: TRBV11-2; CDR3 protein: ASSLARNQETQY
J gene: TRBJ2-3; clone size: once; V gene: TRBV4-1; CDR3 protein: ASSHGQASTDTQY